These 26 T cell receptor beta chains came from one sample sequenced in a study of blood T cell repertoires in COVID-19. Here immunoSEQ multiplex PCR was the method, and the copy in TCRdb shows in-frame clones only, minus some. The sample lists 200,000 to 250,000 clones, 85% to 90% seen once, with under 3.5% in the top ten. Sequenced material: peripheral blood. Receptors originate from a man in his thirties or forties with COVID-19, enrolled during active disease.

The chain carries TRBV28 and TRBJ2-4; a possible D gene is TRBD1 (6 bases). The CDR3 runs to 15 residues. Trimming removed 5 bases at V and 0 bases at J, with 11 bases between. Germline CDR1 is MDHEN and CDR2 is SYDVKM. The CDR3 DNA sequence: TGTGCCAGCAGTCCAGGGGAACTAGCCAAAAACATTCAGTACTTC. Residues: CASSPGELAKNIQYF.

CDR3 in amino acids: CASSVGNGGGELGTQYF. CDR3 nucleotide sequence: TGTGCCAGCAGCGTAGGAAATGGCGGGGGGGAATTGGGGACCCAGTACTTC. V gene TRBV9 combines with J gene TRBJ2-5, with 9 bases fitting TRBD2. The CDR3 consists of 17 residues. V trimming: 0 bases; J trimming: 7 bases; junction bases outside the gene matches: 13. CDR1 is SGDLS, CDR2 YYNGEE, per germline.

The chain recombines TRBV7-3 with TRBJ2-7; 7 nucleotides match TRBD1. The CDR3 sequence is 14 residues long. V was clipped by 3 bases and J by 6 bases; unmatched bases: 8. Germline values: CDR1 SGHTA, CDR2 FQGTGA. This chain's CDR3 is CASSLGTAMSEQYF. DNA for the CDR3: TGTGCCAGCAGCTTGGGGACAGCAATGTCCGAGCAGTACTTC.

This chain uses TRBV14 with TRBJ2-7; D uncertain. Trimming took off 1 base at V and 6 bases at J, with 10 bases between the two ends. Germline CDR1 reads SGHDN; CDR2 reads FVKESK. This CDR3 contains 13 residues. The CDR3 sequence is CASSQVRGGEQYF. The CDR3 DNA sequence: TGTGCCAGCAGCCAAGTTAGAGGCGGCGAGCAGTACTTC.

This clone showed up just once. The chain links TRBV28 to TRBJ2-2, with D perhaps TRBD1 (6 bases). CDR1 MDHEN and CDR2 SYDVKM come from the germline V gene. CDR3 length equals 14 residues. V lost 8 bases and J 5 bases, leaving 15 bases between the germline ends. This chain's CDR3 is CASLNVGATGELFF. The DNA for the CDR3 is TGTGCCAGCTTAAACGTGGGGGCTACCGGGGAGCTGTTTTTT.

The gene calls are TRBV3-1 (or the pseudogene TRBV3-2) and TRBJ1-2, with 8 bases lining up with TRBD1. This CDR3 is 13 amino acids long. With 6 bases clipped from V and 4 bases from J, the junction kept 4 bases outside the gene matches. Germline-derived CDR1 and CDR2 are LGHDT and YNNKEL (reference sequence). The chain's CDR3 is CASRNQGAYGYTF. DNA of the CDR3: TGTGCCAGCAGGAACCAGGGGGCCTATGGCTACACCTTC.

The V call is TRBV18, the J call TRBJ2-5, with a weak D call TRBD1 (5 bases). CDR3 size: 13 residues. V lost 6 bases to trimming and J lost 0 bases, with 8 bases between them. The germline V gene has CDR1 KGHSH and CDR2 LQKENI. In DNA form, the CDR3 reads TGTGCCAGCTCCTCAGGGTACCAAGAGACCCAGTACTTC. Encoded protein: CASSSGYQETQYF.

The chain has TRBV4-3 and TRBJ1-2, with 8 bases fitting TRBD1. V lost 0 bases and J lost 0; bases outside the gene matches: 9. The CDR3 is 18 residues long. Germline CDR1 reads LGHNA; CDR2 reads YSLEER. CDR3 DNA sequence: TGCGCCAGCAGCCAAGATTGGACAGGGCGTAAGGCTAACTATGGCTACACCTTC. It translates to CASSQDWTGRKANYGYTF.

This chain connects TRBV27 to TRBJ2-7; 11 nucleotides match TRBD2. The CDR3 is 13 residues long. Germline lookup yields CDR1 MNHEY and CDR2 SMNVEV (reference sequence). The trim removed 6 bases at V and 5 bases at J, leaving 3 bases unmatched. The CDR3 sequence: CASRLAGENEQYF. Written as DNA, the CDR3 is TGTGCCAGCAGACTAGCGGGAGAAAACGAGCAGTACTTC.

The chain combines TRBV10-3 with TRBJ2-3; 11 nucleotides line up with TRBD2. CDR1 and CDR2 (germline): ENHRY, SYGVKD. The V and J ends lost 2 bases and 0 bases, in that order; junction bases with no gene match: 1. The CDR3 has 16 amino acids. This CDR3 reads CAISERLAGSTDTQYF. The DNA of the CDR3 is TGTGCCATCAGTGAGCGACTAGCGGGGAGCACAGATACGCAGTATTTT.

The sample holds one count of this clone. J is TRBJ2-7 and V is TRBV12-3 or TRBV12-4; D is uncertain. The CDR3 is made up of 12 amino acids. Trimming removed 3 bases from V and 2 bases from J, with 5 bases in between. The CDR3 sequence: CASSFLTYEQYF. CDR3 in DNA: TGTGCCAGCAGTTTTCTAACCTACGAGCAGTACTTC.

V is TRBV19 and J is TRBJ1-6; D perhaps matches TRBD1 (5 bases). V shed 0 bases and J shed 6 bases, with 18 bases lying between them. The CDR3 has 18 residues. From germline, CDR1 is LNHDA and CDR2 SQIVND (reference sequence). The DNA of the CDR3 is TGTGCCAGTAGTATAGAGGGGCGACAGCCCCACCTTAATTCACCCCTCCACTTT. This sequence encodes CASSIEGRQPHLNSPLHF.

The chain recombines TRBV19 with TRBJ1-2, with TRBD1 as a possible D gene (6 bases). The germline V and J ends were trimmed by 3 bases and 8 bases, with 19 bases remaining between them. This CDR3 is 15 amino acids long. CDR1 is LNHDA, CDR2 SQIVND, per germline (reference sequence). The CDR3 DNA sequence: TGTGCCAGTAGTATCGGGAACAGGGTAGTGGTCGGCTACACCTTC. Its protein product is CASSIGNRVVVGYTF. Looking up the rest from reference TRBV19 and TRBJ1-2 gives the full variable domain: DGGITQSPKYLFRKEGQNVTLSCEQNLNHDAMYWYRQDPGQGLRLIYYSQIVNDFQKGDIAEGYSVSREKKESFPLTVTSAQKNPTAFYLCASSIGNRVVVGYTFGSGTRLTVV.

V gene TRBV18 combines with J gene TRBJ2-7; maybe TRBD2 (6 bases). The CDR3 length is 14 residues. V was trimmed by 6 bases and J by 4 bases, leaving 16 bases between them. Germline V gives CDR1 KGHSH, CDR2 LQKENI. CDR3 DNA: TGTGCCAGCTCCGATCGACGTGGGGGGTACGAGCAGTACTTC. This encodes CASSDRRGGYEQYF.

CDR3 bases: TGTGCCAGCAGCCCCAGGGACAGGGGGGTTCTTGCGGCCCAGTACTTC. This codes for CASSPRDRGVLAAQYF. V is TRBV5-6 and J is TRBJ2-5; 11 positions agree with TRBD1. Germline loops: CDR1 SGHDT, CDR2 YYEEEE. V lost 4 bases, J lost 9 bases, and 14 bases stayed unmatched. This CDR3 comprises 16 residues.

The V call is TRBV18, the J call TRBJ2-7, with D unclear. V gave up 1 base and J gave up 3 bases, with 22 bases separating them. This CDR3 comprises 18 residues. CDR1 and CDR2 from the germline V gene are KGHSH and LQKENI. The CDR3 reads CASSPLQALGSPLYEQYF. CDR3 DNA sequence: TGTGCCAGCTCACCACTTCAGGCCTTAGGCAGTCCACTCTACGAGCAGTACTTC.

The J gene is TRBJ2-4, the V gene TRBV9, with D possibly TRBD2 on 6 matching bases. The CDR3 length is 14 residues. Germline CDR1 SGDLS, CDR2 YYNGEE. V dropped 3 bases and J dropped 9 bases, with 16 bases sitting between them. This CDR3 reads CASSASGLSGIQYF. The CDR3 DNA reads TGTGCCAGCAGCGCAAGCGGGTTGAGCGGCATTCAGTACTTC.

The chain employs TRBV9 and TRBJ1-3; 8 positions match TRBD1. There are 16 residues in the CDR3. Germline V gene lookup returns CDR1 SGDLS and CDR2 YYNGEE. The V gene end was trimmed by 4 bases and the J gene end by 2 bases; junction bases not matched to a gene: 8. The CDR3 DNA follows: TGTGCCAGCAGCCCCGACTCGACAGGGGCTGGAAACACCATATATTTT. Translating gives CASSPDSTGAGNTIYF.

The chain links TRBV5-5 to TRBJ1-5; D gene ambiguous. The CDR3 covers 15 residues. Germline V gives CDR1 SGHKS, CDR2 YYEKEE (reference sequence). The germline V and J ends were trimmed by 1 base and 0 bases, with 8 bases remaining between them. CDR3 residues: CASSLYSYSNQPQHF. The CDR3 nucleotides read TGTGCCAGCAGCTTGTACAGTTATAGCAATCAGCCCCAGCATTTT.

The V call is TRBV20-1, the J call TRBJ2-7, with D perhaps matching TRBD1 (5 bases). The ends were cut back, 6 bases at V and 4 bases at J, with 10 bases in the middle. Germline CDR1 and CDR2: DFQATT and SNEGSKA (reference sequence). CDR3 size: 11 residues. This CDR3 is CSAPDSYEQYF. As DNA, the CDR3 is TGCAGTGCCCCCGACAGTTACGAGCAGTACTTC.

Concerning this clone: The identical CDR3 is also encoded by other nucleotide sequences in the sample. The rearrangement uses TRBV18 and TRBJ1-1; D call uncertain. The CDR3 has 13 residues. V lost 2 bases, J lost 1 base, and 5 bases lay in between. Germline CDR1 KGHSH, CDR2 LQKENI. The CDR3 sequence: CASSPGANTEAFF. CDR3 DNA sequence: TGTGCCAGCTCACCAGGAGCGAACACTGAAGCTTTCTTT.

The V gene is TRBV5-1, the J gene TRBJ1-2; TRBD1 aligns across 9 bases. V shed 2 bases and J 5 bases; nucleotides not matched to a gene: 7. The CDR3 extends over 15 amino acids. CDR1 and CDR2 (germline): SGHRS, YFSETQ. The CDR3 sequence: CASSFLQGAGYGYTF. The CDR3 DNA is TGCGCCAGCAGCTTCCTACAGGGGGCAGGTTATGGCTACACCTTC.

This clone has a handful of counts. The CDR3, as DNA: TGTGCCAGCAGCCAAGTTTCGGGGGGCCAGGGGTACGAGCAGTACTTC. This encodes CASSQVSGGQGYEQYF. V is TRBV4-2 and J is TRBJ2-7; a possible D gene is TRBD2 (7 bases). The germline V gene encodes CDR1 LGHNA and CDR2 YNFKEQ. V lost 1 base and J 4 bases, leaving 17 bases between the germline ends. This CDR3 spans 16 amino acids.

The chain is built from TRBV13 and TRBJ2-1, with 7 positions matching TRBD2. The CDR3 has 16 residues. After removal of 2 bases from V and 4 bases from J, the junction contained 8 bases not matched to a gene. Germline-derived CDR1 and CDR2 are PRHDT and FYEKMQ (reference sequence). CDR3 bases: TGTGCCAGCAGCTTATTGGGGTTAGCGGGTTACAATGAGCAGTTCTTC. It yields the protein CASSLLGLAGYNEQFF.

The chain links TRBV29-1 to TRBJ2-5, with D maybe TRBD1 (6 bases). The germline V gene encodes CDR1 SQVTM and CDR2 ANQGSEA. V lost 5 bases, J lost 0 bases, and 13 bases lay in between. This CDR3 has 14 residues. The CDR3 coding sequence is TGCAGCGTTAATAGGGGACACCACCAAGAGACCCAGTACTTC. This codes for CSVNRGHHQETQYF.

The chain couples TRBV2 to TRBJ1-2; D is ambiguous. The CDR3 covers 13 residues. V lost 3 bases and J 3 bases, leaving 8 bases between the germline ends. Germline loops: CDR1 SNHLY, CDR2 FYNNEI. The CDR3 sequence is CASSDQVHYGYTF. The CDR3 nucleotides are TGTGCCAGCAGTGACCAGGTCCACTATGGCTACACCTTC. Using reference TRBV2 and TRBJ1-2 for the parts outside the CDR3, the full variable domain is EPEVTQTPSHQVTQMGQEVILRCVPISNHLYFYWYRQILGQKVEFLVSFYNNEISEKSEIFDDQFSVERPDGSNFTLKIRSTKLEDSAMYFCASSDQVHYGYTFGSGTRLTVV.